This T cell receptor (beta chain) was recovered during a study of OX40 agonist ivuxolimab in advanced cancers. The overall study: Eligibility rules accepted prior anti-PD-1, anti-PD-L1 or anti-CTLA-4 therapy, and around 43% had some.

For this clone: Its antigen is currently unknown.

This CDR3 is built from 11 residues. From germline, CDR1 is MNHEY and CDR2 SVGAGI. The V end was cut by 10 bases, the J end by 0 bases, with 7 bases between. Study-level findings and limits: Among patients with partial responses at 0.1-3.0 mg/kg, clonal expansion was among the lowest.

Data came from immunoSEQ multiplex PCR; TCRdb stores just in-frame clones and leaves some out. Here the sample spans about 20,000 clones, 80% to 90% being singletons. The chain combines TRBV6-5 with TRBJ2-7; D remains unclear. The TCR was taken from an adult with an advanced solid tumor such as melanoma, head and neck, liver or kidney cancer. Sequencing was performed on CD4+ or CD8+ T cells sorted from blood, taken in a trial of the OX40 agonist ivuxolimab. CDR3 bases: TGTGCCATCACCGACTCCTACGAGCAGTACTTC. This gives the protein CAITDSYEQYF.